This TCR beta chain was obtained from a study of control samples from healthy donors and cancer patients. Assay: immunoSEQ multiplex PCR; the TCRdb copy retains only in-frame clones and omits some. The table includes 25,000 to 35,000 clones, roughly 95% detected once. Trimming left V 2 bases short and J 5 bases short, with 3 bases between. The CDR3 runs to 11 residues. Details on this clone: The identical CDR3 is also encoded by other nucleotide sequences in the sample.

The sample taken for sequencing was blood. The chain has TRBV12-3 or TRBV12-4 and TRBJ2-5; D ambiguous. This TCR derives from a man aged 55 to 70 in good health. The CDR3 DNA sequence: TGTGCCAGCAGTTTAAGGGAGACCCAGTACTTC. Amino acid sequence: CASSLRETQYF.